The next 9 T cell receptor beta chains were all read from a single sample in a study of blood T cell repertoires in COVID-19. Some clones are missing from TCRdb's copy, which holds only in-frame ones; the method was immunoSEQ multiplex PCR. The table records some 330,000 clones, approximately 87% of them present only once. Specimen: peripheral blood. These receptors were collected from a woman in her fifties or sixties with active or convalescent COVID-19.

V gene TRBV4-3 combines with J gene TRBJ2-2, with a possible D match to TRBD2 (6 bases). The V and J ends lost 1 base and 4 bases respectively, with 13 bases between them. The CDR3 runs to 16 residues. CDR1 and CDR2 (germline): LGHNA, YSLEER. CDR3 sequence reads: CASSQVGRGITGELFF. The CDR3 nucleotides read TGCGCCAGCAGCCAAGTCGGGCGGGGTATCACCGGGGAGCTGTTTTTT.

The chain is built from TRBV11-3 and TRBJ2-1, with 9 positions matching TRBD2. CDR1 SGHNT and CDR2 YENEEA come from the germline V gene. There are 14 residues in the CDR3. V shed 4 bases and J 9 bases; nucleotides not matched to a gene: 7. CDR3 protein: CASSSTSGGGEQFF. The CDR3 region has the DNA TGTGCCAGCAGCTCGACTAGCGGAGGCGGTGAGCAGTTCTTC.

In regard to this clone: The sample carries other DNA sequences with the same CDR3. The chain employs TRBV2 and TRBJ1-1, with D maybe TRBD1 (5 bases). The CDR3 spans 14 residues. Germline V gene lookup returns CDR1 SNHLY and CDR2 FYNNEI. The ends were cut back, 4 bases at V and 2 bases at J, with 11 bases in the middle. The CDR3 loop is CASSGQRGNTEAFF. The DNA for the CDR3 is TGTGCCAGCAGTGGACAGCGGGGAAACACTGAAGCTTTCTTT.

The chain uses TRBV7-9 and TRBJ2-7; 12 bases are a match to TRBD2. V was pared by 5 bases and J by 5 bases, with 4 bases of the junction left unmatched. CDR1 and CDR2 (germline): SEHNR, FQNEAQ (reference sequence). CDR3 length equals 14 residues. The CDR3 DNA is TGTGCCAGCAGCCCTAGCGGGAGGGGCGACGAGCAGTACTTC. Its protein is CASSPSGRGDEQYF.

The rearrangement joins TRBV5-6 to TRBJ2-7; TRBD1 agrees at 7 bases. Germline CDR1 is SGHDT and CDR2 is YYEEEE. The CDR3 is 15 residues long. V lost 4 bases and J lost 3; bases outside the gene matches: 10. The CDR3 reads CASSRDRAAVYEQYF. CDR3 in DNA: TGTGCCAGCAGCCGAGACAGGGCCGCGGTCTACGAGCAGTACTTC.

In DNA, the CDR3 is TGTGCCACCCAGGGGACTAGAGGCACCGGGGAGCTGTTTTTT. Residues: CATQGTRGTGELFF. The chain combines TRBV19 with TRBJ2-2; 8 bases map to TRBD2. The V and J ends lost 10 bases and 4 bases, in that order; junction bases with no gene match: 8. Germline CDR1 is LNHDA and CDR2 is SQIVND (reference sequence). The CDR3 spans 14 residues.

This clone showed up just a few times. The CDR3 region is CASRPGQLPANTF. CDR3 DNA: TGTGCCAGCAGACCGGGACAGCTCCCGGCTAACACCTTC. The chain has TRBV6-6 and TRBJ1-2; TRBD1 matches at 7 bases. The CDR3 sequence is 13 residues long. V lost 6 bases and J lost 12; bases outside the gene matches: 13. Per the germline V gene, CDR1 is MNHNY and CDR2 is SVGAGI (reference sequence).

J is TRBJ1-2 and V is TRBV28, with 8 nucleotides matching TRBD1. The germline V gene encodes CDR1 MDHEN and CDR2 SYDVKM. V gave up 3 bases and J gave up 4 bases; unmatched junction bases: 4. The CDR3 length is 14 residues. CDR3: CASSLTGARYGYTF. CDR3 DNA sequence: TGTGCCAGCAGTTTGACAGGGGCCCGCTATGGCTACACCTTC.

This rearrangement joins TRBV29-1 to TRBJ2-3; TRBD2 aligns across 8 bases. In germline, CDR1 is SQVTM, CDR2 ANQGSEA. The V and J ends lost 7 bases and 7 bases, in that order; junction bases with no gene match: 13. This CDR3 has 14 amino acids. The CDR3 coding sequence is TGCAGCGAACGACGGGGGGGCCAAAGGAATACGCAGTATTTT. Translating it yields CSERRGGQRNTQYF.